Here is one TCR beta chain with its context. Authors' analysis steps: Reference gene primer amplification gave nucleated cell count estimates. Sequenced by immunoSEQ multiplex PCR; TCRdb stores in-frame clones only, minus some. D and trimming come from the DNA, and the V and J calls and clone size come from that table. The data show over 45,000 clones, 88% seen once. The data were taken from a study of blood T cell repertoires in COVID-19. Background on the study: Acute-phase and convalescent COVID-19 samples originated in the United States, Italy and Spain. From T cells, B-cell-depleted T cells, or PBMCs came the material, which was cDNA or gDNA.

Between the trimmed V and J ends, which lost 1 base and 4 bases, there was a span of 13 bases. Germline V gene lookup returns CDR1 LNHNV and CDR2 YYDKDF (reference sequence). The CDR3 runs to 15 residues. Source material: peripheral blood. This TCR was sampled from a man aged 60 to 75 with active COVID-19. This chain links TRBV15 with TRBJ2-5; D is perhaps TRBD2 (6 bases). DNA for the CDR3: TGTGCCACCAGCAGAGTTTCCCGGGGGAGAGAGACCCAGTACTTC. It codes for CATSRVSRGRETQYF.